The clone carrying this T cell receptor (beta chain) has only a few counts. Its antigen is as yet unknown. This sample was taken from a study of Ad26.COV2.S vaccination and SARS-CoV-2 variants. Study outcomes and limitations: Recipients of vaccine and of placebo showed similar breadth of their non-spike TCR repertoires. From the TCR breadth and depth analyses, total T cell responses may have been underestimated.

Treatment of the sample: some 20 received Ad26.COV2.S at low or high dose, single or two shots; about five received placebo; per-sample allocation not given. Sample collection was performed on day 63 after the first vaccine or placebo injection. The study used a vaccine consisting of an Ad26 vector that expressed Wuhan-strain SARS-CoV-2 spike. The repertoire was sequenced with immunoSEQ multiplex PCR; TCRdb's copy has only in-frame clones and lacks some. The sample consists of about 480,000 clones, around 88% of them appearing once. The TCR was taken from a person between 18 and 65 years old who received the Ad26.COV2.S COVID-19 vaccine or a placebo. Sequences were derived from peripheral blood, sampled in a trial of Ad26.COV2.S vaccine versus placebo.

CDR3 sequence: CASSPYGDPKAGNTIYF. CDR3 sequence (DNA): TGTGCCAGCAGTCCGTACGGGGACCCAAAGGCTGGAAACACCATATATTTT. The chain links TRBV27 to TRBJ1-3; possible D gene TRBD1, 5 bases. CDR3 length equals 17 residues. V shed 5 bases and J shed 2 bases, with 19 bases lying between them. Germline V gene sequence: CDR1 MNHEY, CDR2 SMNVEV (reference sequence).